Listed below are T cell receptor beta chains from one sample, sequenced in a study of cytomegalovirus exposure and HLA in healthy donors. The method was immunoSEQ multiplex PCR; TCRdb's version includes in-frame clones alone and lacks a portion of them. The sample carries around 150,000 clones, approximately 89% recorded once. Sequencing was carried out using PBMCs. These receptors all stem from a woman aged 18 to 35 in good health and CMV-seropositive. CDR3s include the opening cysteine and the closing phenylalanine or tryptophan.

V gene	J gene	CDR3 protein
TRBV19	TRBJ2-6	CASSIPTLGASGANVLTF
TRBV2	TRBJ1-2	CASSPAGPSGYTF
TRBV27	TRBJ1-1	CASSFRPTANTEAFF
TRBV18	TRBJ2-2	CASSQQNTGELFF
TRBV19	TRBJ2-7	CASSTGPAVEQYF
TRBV28	TRBJ2-1	CASTQTAYNEQFF
TRBV30	TRBJ1-3	CAWSGPTGGRNTIYF
TRBV19	TRBJ2-7	CASSRTVRPDEQYF
TRBV10-3	TRBJ2-7	CAIRTSGSVNEQYF
TRBV9	TRBJ2-6	CASSSIGANVLTF
TRBV27	TRBJ2-3	CASAPLKAVTDTQYF
TRBV6-1	TRBJ2-1	CASSSKTETTNLFF
TRBV19	TRBJ2-3	CATARGGAKTDTQYF
TRBV2	TRBJ2-5	CASRRLAEQETQYF
TRBV25-1	TRBJ2-3	CASSDPRGWDTQYF
TRBV14	TRBJ1-2	CASSQEVGGRGYGYTF
TRBV6-4	TRBJ1-1	CASSQGAGTEAFF
TRBV11-2	TRBJ2-7	CASSLVLLGGQYF
TRBV7-9	TRBJ2-1	CASRSRDTLYNEQFF
TRBV11-3	TRBJ2-7	CASSLGSGVGEQYF
TRBV4-2	TRBJ2-4	CASSQDIAEAKNIQYF
TRBV7-3	TRBJ2-1	CASSLIPTSNYEQFF
TRBV14	TRBJ2-7	CASSPFGSGRNEQYF
TRBV4-2	TRBJ2-1	CASSQAPGTSNEQFF
TRBV7-2	TRBJ1-5	CASSLGWGIGQPQHF
TRBV7-9	TRBJ2-2	CASSSGLAGIGTGELFF
TRBV19	TRBJ2-7	CASSTDRARYEQYF
TRBV25-1	TRBJ1-1	CASSAHRDTGEAFF
TRBV7-2	TRBJ2-7	CASSLSAGDHEQYF
TRBV18	TRBJ1-1	CASSNGGDTEAFF
TRBV19	TRBJ2-7	CASSIGGTGYLEQYF
TRBV7-6	TRBJ1-1	CASSLDPGTMNTEAFF
TRBV21-1	TRBJ2-7	CASNPDGTRGCYEQYF
TRBV27	TRBJ2-5	CASTTGGGHETQYF
TRBV5-4	TRBJ2-7	CASSPGGGASYEQYF
TRBV2	TRBJ1-5	CASSPLGQGQPQHF